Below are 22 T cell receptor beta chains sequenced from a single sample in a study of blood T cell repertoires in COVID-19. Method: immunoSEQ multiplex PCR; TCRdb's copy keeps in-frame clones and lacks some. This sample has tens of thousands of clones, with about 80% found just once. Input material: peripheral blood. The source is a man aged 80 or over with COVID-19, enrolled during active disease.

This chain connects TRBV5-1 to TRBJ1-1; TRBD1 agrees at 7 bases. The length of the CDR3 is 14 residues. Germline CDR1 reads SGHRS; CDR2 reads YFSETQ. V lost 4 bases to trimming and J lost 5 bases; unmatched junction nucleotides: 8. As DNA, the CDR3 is TGCGCCAGCAGCGCCAGGGGGATTAGGACTGAAGCTTTCTTT. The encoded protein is CASSARGIRTEAFF. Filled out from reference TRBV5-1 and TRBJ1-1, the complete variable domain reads KAGVTQTPRYLIKTRGQQVTLSCSPISGHRSVSWYQQTPGQGLQFLFEYFSETQRNKGNFPGRFSGRQFSNSRSEMNVSTLELGDSALYLCASSARGIRTEAFFGQGTRLTVV.

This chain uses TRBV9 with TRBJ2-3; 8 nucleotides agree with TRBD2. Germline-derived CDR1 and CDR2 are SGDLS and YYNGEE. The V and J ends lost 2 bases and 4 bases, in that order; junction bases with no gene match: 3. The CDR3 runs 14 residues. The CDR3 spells CASSVDGRADTQYF. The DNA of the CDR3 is TGTGCCAGCAGCGTGGACGGGAGGGCAGATACGCAGTATTTT.

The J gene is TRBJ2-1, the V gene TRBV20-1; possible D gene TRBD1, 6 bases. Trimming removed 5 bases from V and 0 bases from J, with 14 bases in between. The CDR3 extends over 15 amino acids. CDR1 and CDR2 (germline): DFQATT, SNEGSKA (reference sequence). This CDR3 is CSAGDRTRSYNEQFF. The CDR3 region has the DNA TGCAGTGCTGGTGACAGGACTCGCTCCTACAATGAGCAGTTCTTC.

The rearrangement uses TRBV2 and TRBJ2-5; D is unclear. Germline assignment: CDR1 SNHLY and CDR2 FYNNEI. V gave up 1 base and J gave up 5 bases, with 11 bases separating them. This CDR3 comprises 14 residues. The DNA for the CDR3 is TGTGCCAGCAGTGAAGGGGCTTACACCGAGACCCAGTACTTC. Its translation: CASSEGAYTETQYF.

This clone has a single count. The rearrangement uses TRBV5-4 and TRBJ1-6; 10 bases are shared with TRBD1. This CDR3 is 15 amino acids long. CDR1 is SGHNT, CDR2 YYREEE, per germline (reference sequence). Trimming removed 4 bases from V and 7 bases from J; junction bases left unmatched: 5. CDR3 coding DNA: TGTGCCAGCAGCCGGACAGGGGGTTCGAATTCACCCCTCCACTTT. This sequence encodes CASSRTGGSNSPLHF.

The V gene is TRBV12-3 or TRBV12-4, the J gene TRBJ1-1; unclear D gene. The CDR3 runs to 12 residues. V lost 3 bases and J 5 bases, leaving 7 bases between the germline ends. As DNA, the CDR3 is TGTGCCAGCAGTTTTCACGGGACTGAAGCTTTCTTT. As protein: CASSFHGTEAFF.

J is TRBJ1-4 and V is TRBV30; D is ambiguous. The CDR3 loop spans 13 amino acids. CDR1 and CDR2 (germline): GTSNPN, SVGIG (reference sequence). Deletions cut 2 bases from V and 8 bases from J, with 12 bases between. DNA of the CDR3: TGTGCCTGGAGTAGAGCTAGTCGGGAAAAACTGTTTTTT. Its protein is CAWSRASREKLFF.

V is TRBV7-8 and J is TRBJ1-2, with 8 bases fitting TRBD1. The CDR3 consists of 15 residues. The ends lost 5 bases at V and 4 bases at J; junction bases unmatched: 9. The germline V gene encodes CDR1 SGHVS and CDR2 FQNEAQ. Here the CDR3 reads CASSLRDRTSYGYTF. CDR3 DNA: TGTGCCAGCAGCCTCCGGGACAGGACTTCCTATGGCTACACCTTC.

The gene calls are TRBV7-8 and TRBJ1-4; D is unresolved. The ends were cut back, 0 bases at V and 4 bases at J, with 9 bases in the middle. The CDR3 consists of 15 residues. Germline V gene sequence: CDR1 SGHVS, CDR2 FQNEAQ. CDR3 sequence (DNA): TGTGCCAGCAGCTTAGCGGACGGGAGTAATGAAAAACTGTTTTTT. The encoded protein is CASSLADGSNEKLFF.

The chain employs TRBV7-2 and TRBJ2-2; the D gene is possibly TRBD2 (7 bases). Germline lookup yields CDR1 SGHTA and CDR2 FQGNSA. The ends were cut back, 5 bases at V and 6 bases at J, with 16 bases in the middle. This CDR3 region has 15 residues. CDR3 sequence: CASSNFAGAAGELFF. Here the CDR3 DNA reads TGTGCCAGCAGCAACTTCGCGGGGGCGGCCGGGGAGCTGTTTTTT.

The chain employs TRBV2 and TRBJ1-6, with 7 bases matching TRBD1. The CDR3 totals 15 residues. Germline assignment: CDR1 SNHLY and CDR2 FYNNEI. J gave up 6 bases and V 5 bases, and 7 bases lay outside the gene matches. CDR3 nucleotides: TGTGCCAGCAGTCGACAGGGTAGGGCTAATTCACCCCTCCACTTT. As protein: CASSRQGRANSPLHF.

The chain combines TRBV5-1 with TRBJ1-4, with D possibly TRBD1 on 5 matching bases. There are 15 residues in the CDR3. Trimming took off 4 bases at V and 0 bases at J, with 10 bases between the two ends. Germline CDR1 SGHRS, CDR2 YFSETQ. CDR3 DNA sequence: TGCGCCAGCAGCCTACAGGTAGCAACTAATGAAAAACTGTTTTTT. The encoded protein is CASSLQVATNEKLFF.

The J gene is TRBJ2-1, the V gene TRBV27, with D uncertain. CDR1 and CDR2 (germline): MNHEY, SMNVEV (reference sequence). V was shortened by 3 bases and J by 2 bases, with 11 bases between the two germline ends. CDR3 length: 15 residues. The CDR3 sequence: CASSFRDSPYNEQFF. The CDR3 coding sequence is TGTGCCAGCAGTTTCCGTGATAGCCCCTACAATGAGCAGTTCTTC.

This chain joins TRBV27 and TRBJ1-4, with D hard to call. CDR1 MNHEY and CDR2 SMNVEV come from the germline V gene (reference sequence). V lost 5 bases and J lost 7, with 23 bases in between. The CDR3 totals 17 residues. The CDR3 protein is CASSPTVLRPRGEKLFF. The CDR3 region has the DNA TGTGCCAGCAGTCCAACGGTCCTGAGGCCCCGGGGTGAAAAACTGTTTTTT. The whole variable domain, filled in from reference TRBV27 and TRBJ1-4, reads EAQVTQNPRYLITVTGKKLTVTCSQNMNHEYMSWYRQDPGLGLRQIYYSMNVEVTDKGDVPEGYKVSRKEKRNFPLILESPSPNQTSLYFCASSPTVLRPRGEKLFFGSGTQLSVL.

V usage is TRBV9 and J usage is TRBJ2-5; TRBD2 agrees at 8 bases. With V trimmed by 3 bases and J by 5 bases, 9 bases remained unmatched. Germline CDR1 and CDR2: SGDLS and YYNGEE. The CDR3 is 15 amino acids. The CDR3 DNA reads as TGTGCCAGCAGCGCGGGGGGGGCGATCGGTGAGACCCAGTACTTC. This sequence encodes CASSAGGAIGETQYF.

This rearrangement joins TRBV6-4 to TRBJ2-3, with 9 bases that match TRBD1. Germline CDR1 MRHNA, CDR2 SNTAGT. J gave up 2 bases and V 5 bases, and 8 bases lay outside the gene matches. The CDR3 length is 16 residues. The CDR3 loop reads CASSPRTGATTDTQYF. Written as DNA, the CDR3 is TGTGCCAGCAGTCCCAGGACAGGGGCTACCACAGATACGCAGTATTTT.

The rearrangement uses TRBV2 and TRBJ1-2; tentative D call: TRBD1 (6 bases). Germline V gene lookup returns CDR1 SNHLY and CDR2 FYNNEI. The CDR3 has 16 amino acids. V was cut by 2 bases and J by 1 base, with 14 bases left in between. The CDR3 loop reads CASSEFGQGINYGYTF. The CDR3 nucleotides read TGTGCCAGCAGTGAATTCGGGCAGGGGATTAACTATGGCTACACCTTC.

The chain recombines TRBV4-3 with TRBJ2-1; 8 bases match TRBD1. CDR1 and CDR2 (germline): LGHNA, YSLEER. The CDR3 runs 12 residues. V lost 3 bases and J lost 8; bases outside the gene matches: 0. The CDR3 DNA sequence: TGCGCCAGCAGCCAGACAGGGGATGAGCAGTTCTTC. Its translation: CASSQTGDEQFF.

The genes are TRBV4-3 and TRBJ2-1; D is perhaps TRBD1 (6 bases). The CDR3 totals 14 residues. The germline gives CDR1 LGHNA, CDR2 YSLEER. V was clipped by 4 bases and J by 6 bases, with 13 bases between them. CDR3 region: CASSPQLGGNEQFF. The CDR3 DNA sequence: TGCGCCAGCAGCCCCCAACTAGGGGGCAATGAGCAGTTCTTC.

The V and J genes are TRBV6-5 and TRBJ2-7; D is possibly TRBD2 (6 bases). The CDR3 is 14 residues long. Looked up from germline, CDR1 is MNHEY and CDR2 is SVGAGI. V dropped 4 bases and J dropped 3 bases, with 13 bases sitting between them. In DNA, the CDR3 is TGTGCCAGCAGTTCTCACGGACTACACTACGAGCAGTACGTC. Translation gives CASSSHGLHYEQYV.

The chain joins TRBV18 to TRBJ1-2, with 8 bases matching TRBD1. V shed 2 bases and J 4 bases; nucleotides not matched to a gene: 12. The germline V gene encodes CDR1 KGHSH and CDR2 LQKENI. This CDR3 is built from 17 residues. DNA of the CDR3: TGTGCCAGCTCACCATCCGGGACAGGTCTATTTTTCTATGGCTACACCTTC. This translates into CASSPSGTGLFFYGYTF.

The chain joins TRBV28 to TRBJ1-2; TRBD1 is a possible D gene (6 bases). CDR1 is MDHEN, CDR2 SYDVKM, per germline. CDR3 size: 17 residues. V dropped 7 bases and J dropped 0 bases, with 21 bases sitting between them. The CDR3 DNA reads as TGTGCCAGCACTCTCTCGAGGGGCAGGGGCCCTAACTATGGCTACACCTTC. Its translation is CASTLSRGRGPNYGYTF.